What follows are 4 T cell receptor beta chains derived from one specimen sequenced in a study of cytomegalovirus exposure and HLA in healthy donors. In the PCR, 60 Vbeta and 13 Jbeta primers were used. TCRdb keeps only in-frame clones here, not all; method: immunoSEQ multiplex PCR. The data show approximately 100,000 clones, just under 80% seen once. The material sequenced was PBMCs. The receptor source for this set is a woman in her 40s in good health and CMV-seronegative.

Note on this clone: At one boundary the junction diverges from the germline segment, which might be a read error. The chain is built from TRBV7-7 and TRBJ2-1; 7 nucleotides agree with TRBD2. Germline CDR1 is SSHAT and CDR2 is FNYEAQ (reference sequence). The length of the CDR3 is 15 residues. CDR3 in DNA: TGTGCTAGCAGCTCCGGGGGGAGCTCCTACAATGAGCAGTTCTTC. Protein product: CASSSGGSSYNEQFF. Full variable domain (rest looked up from reference TRBV7-7 and TRBJ2-1): GAGVSQSPRYKVTKRGQDVTLRCDPISSHATLYWYQQALGQGPEFLTYFNYEAQPDKSGLPSDRFSAERPEGSISTLTIQRTEQRDSAMYRCASSSGGSSYNEQFFGPGTRLTVL.

The chain recombines TRBV9 with TRBJ2-7; TRBD2 matches 8 bases. Looked up from germline, CDR1 is SGDLS and CDR2 is YYNGEE. The CDR3 consists of 14 residues. Trimming cost V 3 bases and J 4 bases; bases outside gene matches: 6. In DNA, the CDR3 is TGTGCCAGCAGCGCGGGACTAGACAAATACGAGCAGTACTTC. Protein product: CASSAGLDKYEQYF.

This sequence joins TRBV15 and TRBJ2-7; 8 bases agree with TRBD2. The CDR3 has 15 residues. Germline lookup yields CDR1 LNHNV and CDR2 YYDKDF (reference sequence). The junction had 10 bases not matched to a gene; V was cut back by 5 bases and J by 4 bases. This CDR3 reads CATSPLGSGDYEQYF. The DNA of the CDR3 is TGTGCCACCAGCCCCTTAGGTAGCGGGGATTACGAGCAGTACTTC.

V usage is TRBV5-1 and J usage is TRBJ2-3; 7 positions match TRBD2. The CDR3 loop spans 15 amino acids. Germline CDR1 reads SGHRS; CDR2 reads YFSETQ. V dropped 0 bases and J dropped 1; count of bases not matched to a gene: 2. CDR3 protein: CASSLGLAGTDTQYF. CDR3 DNA: TGCGCCAGCAGCTTGGGTCTAGCGGGCACAGATACGCAGTATTTT.